Listed here are 26 T cell receptor beta chains from one sample, sequenced in a study of T cells in Graves' hyperthyroidism and ophthalmopathy (dated by TCRdb to between 2018 and 2020). The library relied on multiplex PCR. Sequencing took place on an Illumina HiSeq 2000. TCR beta CDR3 regions were amplified from RNA transcripts. The first round of RT-PCR for the TCR CDR3 was performed with the HTBI primer set and the Qiagen OneStep RT-PCR kit. TCRdb reprocessed the public reads (quality trimming at Q25 with fastp, clone calling with MiXCR) and kept in-frame beta chains. Every CDR3 protein is listed once, alongside the most common genes and DNA of its rows. The sample table records around 560,000 distinct CDR3 sequences; over 15% of these occur just once. In total, the top ten clones hold around 18% of the sample. The sample consisted of blood. These receptors all come from a woman younger than 30 with Graves' hyperthyroidism.

This clonotype came up many times. The chain carries TRBV11-2 and TRBJ1-2; 8 bases line up with TRBD1. The CDR3 is 15 residues long. Per the germline V gene, CDR1 is SGHAT and CDR2 is FQNNGV. V trimming: 5 bases; J trimming: 4 bases; junction bases outside the gene matches: 9. DNA of the CDR3: TGTGCCAGCAGCAGTAGGGACAGGAGGATCTATGGCTACACCTTC. Residues: CASSSRDRRIYGYTF.

This clonotype occurred many times. The chain couples TRBV3-1 to TRBJ2-3; D possibly corresponds to TRBD1 (6 bases). Germline V gene data show CDR1 as LGHDT and CDR2 as YNNKEL (reference sequence). Trimming stripped 7 bases from V and 2 bases from J, with 10 bases between. This CDR3 is built from 13 residues. CDR3 nucleotides: TGTGCCAGCACAGGGGAAGACACAGATACGCAGTATTTT. This encodes CASTGEDTDTQYF.

In this sample, this clonotype turned up many times. V gene TRBV28 combines with J gene TRBJ2-7; the match to TRBD2 covers 10 bases. The CDR3 is 16 amino acids. CDR1 and CDR2 (germline): MDHEN, SYDVKM. V was clipped by 3 bases and J by 4 bases; unmatched bases: 9. CDR3 amino acids: CASSLLTSGFGYEQYF. CDR3 DNA: TGTGCCAGCAGTTTGTTGACTAGCGGGTTCGGTTACGAGCAGTACTTC.

This chain connects TRBV7-2 to TRBJ2-3; 8 bases are shared with TRBD2. V was pared by 8 bases and J by 6 bases, with 16 bases of the junction left unmatched. CDR1 SGHTA and CDR2 FQGNSA come from the germline V gene. The CDR3 is 16 residues long. Here the CDR3 reads CASLRRGGAPGDTQYF. The CDR3 bases are TGTGCCAGCTTAAGACGGGGGGGGGCCCCGGGGGATACGCAGTATTTT. Using reference TRBV7-2 and TRBJ2-3 for the parts outside the CDR3, the full variable domain is GAGVSQSPSNKVTEKGKDVELRCDPISGHTALYWYRQSLGQGLEFLIYFQGNSAPDKSGLPSDRFSAERTGGSVSTLTIQRTQQEDSAVYLCASLRRGGAPGDTQYFGPGTRLTVL.

This clonotype appeared many times. J is TRBJ2-3 and V is TRBV6-2 or TRBV6-3, with TRBD2 matching over 11 bases. The CDR3 extends over 16 amino acids. CDR1 and CDR2 from the germline V gene are MNHEY and SVGEGT. Trimming removed 0 bases from V and 5 bases from J; junction bases left unmatched: 4. As DNA, the CDR3 is TGTGCCAGCAGTTACTCGATAGCGGGAGGGCAAGATACGCAGTATTTT. The encoded protein is CASSYSIAGGQDTQYF.

With regard to this clonotype: A much larger clone lies one base from this, so it may be a read error. The V call is TRBV13, the J call TRBJ1-1, with D hard to call. CDR1 and CDR2 (germline): PRHDT, FYEKMQ (reference sequence). The CDR3 spans 14 residues. The CDR3 protein is CASSLGARNTEDFF. DNA of the CDR3: TGTGCCAGCAGCTTAGGAGCCAGGAACACTGAAGATTTCTTT.

This clonotype was seen at least ten times. V is TRBV27 and J is TRBJ2-1; D not certain. CDR3 size: 15 residues. V shed 2 bases and J shed 5 bases, with 13 bases lying between them. Germline V gene sequence: CDR1 MNHEY, CDR2 SMNVEV (reference sequence). CDR3 protein: CASSLRPWNNNEQFF. CDR3 nucleotide sequence: TGTGCCAGCAGTTTAAGACCCTGGAACAACAATGAGCAGTTCTTC.

This clonotype showed up just a few times. The gene calls are TRBV29-1 and TRBJ2-5; D is perhaps TRBD2 (6 bases). The CDR3 sequence is 15 residues long. Between the trimmed V and J ends, which lost 1 base and 2 bases, there was a span of 14 bases. Germline V lookup: CDR1 SQVTM, CDR2 ANQGSEA. The CDR3 reads CSVEVAGGTQETQYF. CDR3 coding DNA: TGCAGCGTTGAAGTGGCGGGCGGGACTCAAGAGACCCAGTACTTC.

In this sample, this clonotype turned up once. The chain recombines TRBV29-1 with TRBJ2-7, with D perhaps TRBD2 (6 bases). This CDR3 has 13 residues. V was cut by 4 bases and J by 6 bases, with 16 bases left in between. The germline CDR1 and CDR2 sequences are SQVTM and ANQGSEA. CDR3 DNA: TGCAGCGTTGCCAAGGTAGGGCGGGGCGAGCAGTACTTC. It codes for CSVAKVGRGEQYF.

This clonotype was observed a handful of times. The genes are TRBV7-2 and TRBJ2-1; 12 nucleotides line up with TRBD2. Trimming removed 5 bases from V and 9 bases from J; junction bases left unmatched: 8. This CDR3 contains 15 residues. CDR1 is SGHTA, CDR2 FQGNSA, per germline. The CDR3 loop is CASSLTPSGGGEQFF. The CDR3 DNA reads as TGTGCCAGCAGCCTGACTCCTAGCGGGGGGGGTGAGCAGTTCTTC.

This clonotype turned up a few times. The CDR3 sequence: CASSEAQAGGYEQYF. For the CDR3, the DNA is TGTGCCAGCAGTGAAGCGCAAGCGGGGGGCTACGAGCAGTACTTC. The V call is TRBV6-1, the J call TRBJ2-7, with 9 bases lining up with TRBD2. The ends lost 0 bases at V and 3 bases at J; junction bases unmatched: 3. Germline CDR1 MNHNS, CDR2 SASEGT. The CDR3 extends over 15 amino acids.

This clonotype was recorded a few times. The chain couples TRBV6-5 to TRBJ2-7; TRBD2 is a possible D gene (5 bases). The CDR3 loop spans 16 amino acids. Trimming pared 2 bases from V and 0 bases from J, leaving 14 bases between. Germline CDR1 reads MNHEY; CDR2 reads SVGAGI. CDR3 DNA: TGTGCCAGCAGTTACGCGTCTAGCAGGAGCTCCTACGAGCAGTACTTC. Its translation: CASSYASSRSSYEQYF.

Note on this clonotype: A junction boundary mismatches the germline segment, possibly from a read error. The chain carries TRBV20-1 and TRBJ2-1; a possible D gene is TRBD1 (6 bases). Germline lookup yields CDR1 DFQATT and CDR2 SNEGSKA (reference sequence). The CDR3 spans 15 residues. The chain's CDR3 is CSAGIQGRSYNDQFF. The CDR3 DNA reads TGCAGTGCTGGAATACAGGGTCGCTCCTACAATGATCAGTTCTTC.

This clonotype came up a few times. The chain combines TRBV6-2 or TRBV6-3 with TRBJ2-5, with 10 bases lining up with TRBD2. The CDR3 is 20 residues long. Germline V gene data show CDR1 as MNHEY and CDR2 as SVGEGT. Trimming at V came to 0 bases and at J to 5 bases, leaving 18 bases not matched to a gene. CDR3 sequence: CASSYSPGLAGEGRRETQYF. CDR3 DNA sequence: TGTGCCAGCAGTTACTCCCCCGGGCTAGCGGGGGAGGGGAGGCGGGAGACCCAGTACTTC.

This clonotype has at least ten counts. The chain uses TRBV11-1 and TRBJ2-7; D is ambiguous. CDR3 length: 15 amino acids. Germline assignment: CDR1 SGHAT and CDR2 FQDESV (reference sequence). V was pared by 0 bases and J by 2 bases, with 11 bases between. The CDR3 is CASSLASGVAYEQYF. In DNA, the CDR3 is TGTGCCAGCAGCTTAGCCTCCGGAGTAGCCTACGAGCAGTACTTC.

This clonotype was recorded at least ten times. CDR3 sequence reads: CASSIGRGRSHQPQHF. CDR3 coding DNA: TGTGCCAGCAGCATAGGTCGCGGACGGTCGCATCAGCCCCAGCATTTT. The chain recombines TRBV7-2 with TRBJ1-5; D not resolved. The CDR3 loop spans 16 amino acids. The germline gives CDR1 SGHTA, CDR2 FQGNSA. V was clipped by 5 bases and J by 5 bases, with 19 bases between them.

The chain recombines TRBV7-8 with TRBJ1-6, with unresolved D. The germline V gene encodes CDR1 SGHVS and CDR2 FQNEAQ. CDR3 size: 16 residues. Trimming took 4 bases from V and 3 from J, leaving 13 bases between them. The CDR3 sequence: CASSSLPRGYNSPLHF. The CDR3 coding sequence is TGTGCCAGCAGCTCGCTGCCACGGGGCTATAATTCACCCCTCCACTTT. The full variable domain, in which reference TRBV7-8 and TRBJ1-6 provide the parts outside the CDR3, is GAGVSQSPRYKVAKRGQDVALRCDPISGHVSLFWYQQALGQGPEFLTYFQNEAQLDKSGLPSDRFFAERPEGSVSTLKIQRTQQEDSAVYLCASSSLPRGYNSPLHFGNGTRLTVT.

This clonotype has at least ten counts. The chain carries TRBV2 and TRBJ2-2, with a possible D match to TRBD2 (6 bases). The CDR3 length is 19 residues. CDR1 is SNHLY and CDR2 is FYNNEI in the germline V gene. V was pared by 2 bases and J by 2 bases, with 21 bases between. CDR3 coding DNA: TGTGCCAGCAGTGAAAATTTAGTGGGAGGACCCCTCAACACCGGGGAGCTGTTTTTT. It yields the protein CASSENLVGGPLNTGELFF.

The J gene is TRBJ2-7, the V gene TRBV5-1, with TRBD1 matching 7 bases. The CDR3 covers 14 residues. Germline assignment: CDR1 SGHRS and CDR2 YFSETQ. The V gene end was trimmed by 2 bases and the J gene end by 2 bases; junction bases not matched to a gene: 4. CDR3 amino acids: CASSFGDRAYEQYF. The DNA of the CDR3 is TGCGCCAGCAGCTTCGGGGACAGAGCCTACGAGCAGTACTTC.

This clonotype has a count of ten or more. This chain links TRBV2 with TRBJ2-5; D gene uncertain. The CDR3 has 13 amino acids. The germline gives CDR1 SNHLY, CDR2 FYNNEI. V dropped 5 bases and J dropped 1 base, with 8 bases sitting between them. The CDR3 is CASSPDIQETQYF. The CDR3 coding sequence is TGTGCCAGCAGTCCCGACATCCAAGAGACCCAGTACTTC.

There are many counts of this clonotype. The chain has TRBV28 and TRBJ2-7; the match to TRBD1 covers 7 bases. The CDR3 length is 16 residues. V gave up 3 bases and J gave up 3 bases; unmatched junction bases: 11. Germline lookup yields CDR1 MDHEN and CDR2 SYDVKM. The CDR3 region has the DNA TGTGCCAGCAGTTTCAGTGACAGGGCGCCCCTCTACGAGCAGTACTTC. Translating gives CASSFSDRAPLYEQYF.

For the CDR3, the DNA is TGTGCCAGTAGTAAGGGGAGGCAGCAAGGCACTGAAGCTTTCTTT. Its translation: CASSKGRQQGTEAFF. The V and J genes are TRBV19 and TRBJ1-1; D possibly corresponds to TRBD1 (5 bases). The V gene lost 4 bases and the J gene lost 4 bases, with 16 bases spanning the gap. CDR1 is LNHDA and CDR2 is SQIVND in the germline V gene (reference sequence). The CDR3 is made up of 15 amino acids.

The chain has TRBV20-1 and TRBJ2-1; D is unresolved. Looked up from germline, CDR1 is DFQATT and CDR2 is SNEGSKA (reference sequence). Trimming left V 0 bases short and J 4 bases short, with 16 bases between. The length of the CDR3 is 16 residues. The CDR3 nucleotides are TGCAGTGCTAGAGACTCGGCGCAGCCGCGTTACAATGAGCAGTTCTTC. Translated, it gives CSARDSAQPRYNEQFF.

This clonotype was observed a handful of times. This chain uses TRBV20-1 with TRBJ1-6; D uncertain. V shed 7 bases and J shed 7 bases, with 14 bases lying between them. Germline assignment: CDR1 DFQATT and CDR2 SNEGSKA (reference sequence). CDR3 length: 13 residues. CDR3 sequence reads: CSVDSTANSPLHF. CDR3 DNA: TGCAGTGTTGACTCCACAGCAAATTCACCCCTCCACTTT.

This sequence joins TRBV24-1 and TRBJ2-5; 9 bases are shared with TRBD1. Losses at the gene ends were 5 bases for V and 5 bases for J; bases not matched to a gene: 8. The CDR3 extends over 15 amino acids. The germline CDR1 and CDR2 sequences are KGHDR and SFDVKD. This chain's CDR3 is CATSVSGQGKETQYF. CDR3 nucleotide sequence: TGTGCCACCAGTGTGTCAGGACAGGGGAAGGAGACCCAGTACTTC.

Worth noting for this clonotype: It may be a read error: a sequence one base away is much more abundant. CDR3 nucleotides: TGTGCCAGCAGTTTGTCCGGGCGGGGGCCAAGCAATCGGCCCCAGCATTTT. Translated: CASSLSGRGPSNRPQHF. The genes are TRBV27 and TRBJ1-5, with a possible D match to TRBD1 (6 bases). Germline V CDR1 and CDR2: MNHEY, SMNVEV (reference sequence). The CDR3 covers 17 residues.